This T cell receptor (beta chain) is from a study of blood T cell repertoires in COVID-19. The overall study: Collection of acute and convalescent COVID-19 samples took place in the United States, Italy and Spain. The cDNA or gDNA used as material had been derived from T cells, B-cell-depleted T cells, or PBMCs.

Authors' methods: From reference gene primer amplification, estimates of nucleated cell counts were derived. Some clones are missing from TCRdb's copy, which holds only in-frame ones; the method was immunoSEQ multiplex PCR. The V and J calls and clone size come from that table; D and trimming were worked out from the DNA. There are over 300,000 clones in the sample; more than 70% occur only once, and under 2% lies in the top ten. The CDR3 totals 15 residues. CDR1 SGDLS and CDR2 YYNGEE come from the germline V gene. J was trimmed by 0 bases and V by 9 bases; bases with no gene match: 6. V gene TRBV9 combines with J gene TRBJ2-1; 10 nucleotides align to TRBD2. Specimen: peripheral blood. This sequence originates from a woman in her forties or fifties with acute or convalescent COVID-19. Here the CDR3 reads CAKMKREGSYNEQFF. CDR3 DNA: TGTGCCAAGATGAAGCGGGAGGGCTCCTACAATGAGCAGTTCTTC.